The 14 T cell receptor beta chains presented below share a single source sample, sequenced in a study of blood T cell repertoires in COVID-19. Generated by immunoSEQ multiplex PCR, the TCRdb table keeps only in-frame clones and is missing some. The repertoire holds 25,000 to 30,000 clones, around 91% seen once, with over 9% in the top ten. Sample: peripheral blood. These TCRs come from a man aged 70-80 years with acute or convalescent COVID-19.

This clone was picked up a small number of times. The chain has TRBV29-1 and TRBJ2-1, with D maybe TRBD2 (5 bases). Trimming shortened V by 3 bases and J by 0 bases, and 15 bases separated the two germline ends. CDR1 and CDR2 from the germline V gene are SQVTM and ANQGSEA. The CDR3 length is 16 residues. In DNA, the CDR3 is TGCAGCGTTGAGGAGGCAGCCTTTGGCTCCTACAATGAGCAGTTCTTC. This encodes CSVEEAAFGSYNEQFF.

V gene TRBV6-5 combines with J gene TRBJ2-3; D might be TRBD2 (6 bases). This CDR3 region has 14 residues. Germline lookup yields CDR1 MNHEY and CDR2 SVGAGI. V lost 6 bases, J lost 6 bases, and 16 bases lay in between. The CDR3 here is CASSKAGLGDTQYF. CDR3 coding DNA: TGTGCCAGCAGCAAAGCGGGTCTGGGGGATACGCAGTATTTT.

The V call is TRBV5-1, the J call TRBJ1-4, with TRBD1 identical over 9 bases. The CDR3 sequence is 17 residues long. Germline CDR1 reads SGHRS; CDR2 reads YFSETQ. J gave up 4 bases and V 0 bases, and 7 bases lay outside the gene matches. The chain's CDR3 is CASSLENRGLVNEKLFF. CDR3 in DNA: TGCGCCAGCAGCTTGGAAAACAGGGGGCTGGTTAATGAAAAACTGTTTTTT.

This clone has just a few counts. The chain employs TRBV19 and TRBJ2-1, with a tentative D call TRBD2 (6 bases). Trimming stripped 3 bases from V and 5 bases from J, with 17 bases between. The CDR3 contains 16 residues. Germline values: CDR1 LNHDA, CDR2 SQIVND (reference sequence). The CDR3 bases are TGTGCCAGTAGTATCAGGGAGGCTAGCAATGACAATGAGCAGTTCTTC. Translating it yields CASSIREASNDNEQFF.

V usage is TRBV27 and J usage is TRBJ2-1, with a possible D match to TRBD1 (5 bases). The CDR3 is 16 residues long. V was pared by 2 bases and J by 10 bases, with 21 bases between. CDR1 is MNHEY and CDR2 is SMNVEV in the germline V gene (reference sequence). CDR3 in amino acids: CASSLSRPMLQGEQFF. In DNA form, the CDR3 reads TGTGCCAGCAGTTTAAGCAGACCTATGTTGCAGGGAGAGCAGTTCTTC.

J is TRBJ1-1 and V is TRBV5-4; D not resolved. The V gene lost 0 bases and the J gene lost 0 bases, with 3 bases spanning the gap. The CDR3 is made up of 13 amino acids. Germline CDR1 is SGHNT and CDR2 is YYREEE (reference sequence). The CDR3 reads CASSLVVNTEAFF. DNA for the CDR3: TGTGCCAGCAGCTTGGTCGTGAACACTGAAGCTTTCTTT.

This chain joins TRBV6-2 or TRBV6-3 and TRBJ1-5; D might be TRBD1 (5 bases). The CDR3 runs 15 residues. Between the trimmed V and J ends, which lost 0 bases and 4 bases, there was a span of 10 bases. CDR1 is MNHEY and CDR2 is SVGEGT in the germline V gene. The CDR3 region has the DNA TGTGCCAGCAGTTACTCGAGCTACAGGAATCAGCCCCAGCATTTT. Amino acid sequence: CASSYSSYRNQPQHF.

The CDR3 nucleotides are TGTGCCAGTTCTCGAACTTCGAACACCGGGGAGCTGTTTTTT. Encoded protein: CASSRTSNTGELFF. The V and J genes are TRBV19 and TRBJ2-2; no definite D call. This CDR3 has 14 amino acids. The V gene lost 8 bases and the J gene lost 0 bases, with 10 bases spanning the gap. Germline CDR1 and CDR2: LNHDA and SQIVND (reference sequence).

This chain links TRBV28 with TRBJ1-4; D is uncertain. Germline CDR1 reads MDHEN; CDR2 reads SYDVKM. CDR3 length equals 16 residues. V shed 3 bases and J shed 4 bases, with 15 bases lying between them. The CDR3 DNA reads TGTGCCAGCAGTTTTATGCCCCGTGGCAGTAATGAAAAACTGTTTTTT. Translating gives CASSFMPRGSNEKLFF.

The CDR3 DNA follows: TGCGCCAGCAGCTTGACTGGGACTAGCACCTACGAGCAGTACTTC. Protein: CASSLTGTSTYEQYF. The chain is built from TRBV5-1 and TRBJ2-7; 9 bases agree with TRBD2. After removal of 1 base from V and 2 bases from J, the junction contained 4 bases not matched to a gene. This CDR3 has 15 residues. The germline V gene encodes CDR1 SGHRS and CDR2 YFSETQ. Together with reference TRBV5-1 and TRBJ2-7, the CDR3 gives the full variable domain: KAGVTQTPRYLIKTRGQQVTLSCSPISGHRSVSWYQQTPGQGLQFLFEYFSETQRNKGNFPGRFSGRQFSNSRSEMNVSTLELGDSALYLCASSLTGTSTYEQYFGPGTRLTVT.

This chain connects TRBV25-1 to TRBJ2-2, with a weak D call TRBD2 (6 bases). V was shortened by 5 bases and J by 2 bases, with 12 bases between the two germline ends. Per germline, CDR1 MGHDK and CDR2 SYGVNS. The CDR3 totals 15 residues. CDR3 protein: CASSRIGGNTGELFF. For the CDR3, the DNA is TGTGCCAGCAGTAGGATCGGGGGAAACACCGGGGAGCTGTTTTTT.

The chain has TRBV12-5 and TRBJ1-1, with D maybe TRBD1 (5 bases). The length of the CDR3 is 13 residues. V was trimmed by 4 bases and J by 0 bases, leaving 6 bases between them. From germline, CDR1 is LGHNT and CDR2 FRNRAP. The CDR3 nucleotides are TGTGCTAGTGGTTCAGGGTTGAACACTGAAGCTTTCTTT. Protein sequence: CASGSGLNTEAFF.

The chain links TRBV6-5 to TRBJ1-6; no definite D call. V gave up 5 bases and J gave up 9 bases, with 8 bases separating them. The length of the CDR3 is 12 residues. CDR1 and CDR2 from the germline V gene are MNHEY and SVGAGI. Here the CDR3 reads CASSPAGSPLHF. The CDR3 DNA is TGTGCCAGCAGTCCCGCAGGTTCACCCCTCCACTTT.

The chain recombines TRBV18 with TRBJ1-5; 9 bases are shared with TRBD1. Losses at the gene ends were 3 bases for V and 7 bases for J; bases not matched to a gene: 4. There are 14 residues in the CDR3. The germline V gene has CDR1 KGHSH and CDR2 LQKENI. The CDR3 is CASSPDRGGQPQHF. In nucleotides, the CDR3 is TGTGCCAGCTCACCGGACAGGGGAGGCCAGCCCCAGCATTTT.